The rows below give T cell receptor beta chains drawn from one sample of a study of cytomegalovirus exposure and HLA in healthy donors. Clones were sequenced by immunoSEQ multiplex PCR, and TCRdb holds only the in-frame ones, with some missing. The sample features roughly 40,000 clones, with about 8% in its top ten. Sequencing was done on a sample of PBMCs. All receptors come from a male donor in good health and CMV-seronegative. CDR3s include the opening cysteine and the closing phenylalanine or tryptophan. The order of the fields is D gene, V gene, CDR3 length, J gene, CDR3 DNA, CDR3 protein. D genes are given only for firm matches.

>-|TRBV27|15|TRBJ2-3
TGTGCCAGCAGTTTATCCCCGGGATACCAAGATACGCAGTATTTT
CASSLSPGYQDTQYF
>-|TRBV11-2|14|TRBJ2-7
TGTGCCAGCAGCTTAGGGGCAGGGGAGTACGAGCAGTACTTC
CASSLGAGEYEQYF
>TRBD1|TRBV6-5|14|TRBJ2-7
TGTGCCAGCACCCCGAACAGGGGGGCCTACGAGCAGTACTTC
CASTPNRGAYEQYF
>TRBD1|TRBV7-2|15|TRBJ1-5
TGTGCCAGCAGCCGACAGGGGACCAACAATCAGCCCCAGCATTTT
CASSRQGTNNQPQHF
>-|TRBV6-6|9|TRBJ2-3
TGTGCCAGCAGTCCCCCAGAGTATTTT
CASSPPEYF
>TRBD1|TRBV10-1|13|TRBJ2-7
TGCGCCAGCTCGACAGGGGGCTTTGGCGAGCAGTACTTC
CASSTGGFGEQYF
>TRBD2|TRBV5-1|19|TRBJ2-6
TGCGCCAGCAGCTTGGCCGGGGCTAGCGGGAGTCCCGGGGCCAACGTCCTGACTTTC
CASSLAGASGSPGANVLTF
>TRBD2|TRBV30|14|TRBJ2-7
TGTGCCTGGAGCGCCTCTAGCGGGATAGGCGAGCAGTACTTC
CAWSASSGIGEQYF
>-|TRBV18|14|TRBJ2-5
TGTGCCAGCTCACCGGCAGCCCGGGAAGAGACCCAGTACTTC
CASSPAAREETQYF
>-|TRBV5-1|15|TRBJ2-3
TGCGCCAGCAGCTTGGAGGCAGCCCTAGGAGATACGCAGTATTTT
CASSLEAALGDTQYF
>-|TRBV5-1|14|TRBJ2-7
TGCGCCAGCAGCTTGGAGTGGACAAGATACGAGCAGTACTTC
CASSLEWTRYEQYF
>TRBD2|TRBV19|14|TRBJ2-2
TGTGCCAGCGGGGGGGGGACTAACACCGGGGAGCTGTTTTTT
CASGGGTNTGELFF
>TRBD2|TRBV6-5|16|TRBJ2-7
TGTGCCAGCAGTTACCAACTACTAGCGGGAGGGGGCGAGCAGTACTTC
CASSYQLLAGGGEQYF
>-|TRBV23-1|18|TRBJ2-2
TGCGCCAGCAGCCACCCTTCTCGGACCGGGAAAAACACCGGGGAGCTGTTTTTT
CASSHPSRTGKNTGELFF
>TRBD1|TRBV28|18|TRBJ2-2
TGTGCCAGCAGTTTGGTGGGTGGGGGACAGGGGATCGGCGGGGAGCTGTTTTTT
CASSLVGGGQGIGGELFF
>TRBD1|TRBV4-2|13|TRBJ2-7
TGTGCCGCCCGGCGGACAGGGGAGGACGAGCAGTACTTC
CAARRTGEDEQYF
>-|TRBV7-2|18|TRBJ2-7
TGTGCCAGCAGCTTAGCGGAAAGTTCAGGTTCCTACTCCTACGAGCAGTACTTC
CASSLAESSGSYSYEQYF
>-|TRBV28|11|TRBJ1-4
TGTGCCAGCAGGGGCCGGGACTTACCGTTTTTT
CASRGRDLPFF
>-|TRBV25-1|14|TRBJ2-2
TGTGCCACCGCTATAACTTCGAACACCGGGGAGCTGTTTTTT
CATAITSNTGELFF
>-|TRBV7-6|13|TRBJ2-2
TGTGCCAGCAGCTTAGGGAGTACCGGGGAGCTGTTTTTT
CASSLGSTGELFF
>TRBD1|TRBV5-1|16|TRBJ2-2
TGCGCCAGCAGCTTTTCCGGGACAGGGGGTGACGGGGAGCTGTTTTTT
CASSFSGTGGDGELFF
>TRBD1|TRBV6-6|16|TRBJ1-5
TGTGCCAGCAGTAGGGGCAGGAACAGGGGATATCAGCCCCAGCATTTT
CASSRGRNRGYQPQHF
>TRBD1|TRBV5-1|14|TRBJ2-5
TGCGCCAGCAGCTCGACAGGGGGCGAGGAGACCCAGTACTTC
CASSSTGGEETQYF
>TRBD2|TRBV19|16|TRBJ2-1
TGTGCCAGTAGGGCACGAGCGGGAAGGTTGTACAATGAGCAGTTCTTC
CASRARAGRLYNEQFF
>TRBD2|TRBV7-2|14|TRBJ2-5
TGTGCCAGCAGCTTAGCGGGGGAGGGGGAGACCCAGTACTTC
CASSLAGEGETQYF
>-|TRBV5-1|14|TRBJ1-3
TGCGCCAGCAGCACCGGGGGGGCTGGAAACACCATATATTTT
CASSTGGAGNTIYF
>TRBD2|TRBV27|14|TRBJ2-7
TGTGCCAGCAGTTTATTCAGCGGGAGCTACGAGCAGTACTTC
CASSLFSGSYEQYF
>TRBD2|TRBV5-1|16|TRBJ2-1
TGCGCCAGCAGCTTCTCCGGACTAGCGGGAGGTGGGGAGCAGTTCTTC
CASSFSGLAGGGEQFF
>TRBD2|TRBV28|15|TRBJ2-1
TGTGCCAGCAGTCCCGGGACTAGCGGGTGGAATGAGCAGTTCTTC
CASSPGTSGWNEQFF
>-|TRBV27|13|TRBJ2-7
TGTGCCAGCAGTTCCTGGACAGTTAACGAGCAGTACTTC
CASSSWTVNEQYF
>TRBD2|TRBV4-2|16|TRBJ2-1
TGTGCCAGCAGCCCCGGGACTAGCGGGAGGGTGGTTGAGCAGTTCTTC
CASSPGTSGRVVEQFF
>TRBD1|TRBV4-1|15|TRBJ1-4
TGCGCCAGCAGCCAAGATCAGGGGGTGGGTGAAAAACTGTTTTTT
CASSQDQGVGEKLFF
>TRBD1|TRBV18|14|TRBJ1-2
TGTGCCAGCTCACCCGACAGGGGCGTCTATGGCTACACCTTC
CASSPDRGVYGYTF
>-|TRBV5-4|14|TRBJ1-4
TGTGCCAGCAGCTCGGACGGGGGGGATGAAAAACTGTTTTTT
CASSSDGGDEKLFF
>-|TRBV13|13|TRBJ1-1
TGTGCCAGCAGCTTAGGACCGAAGGGGGAAGCTTTCTTT
CASSLGPKGEAFF
>TRBD1|TRBV29-1|17|TRBJ2-5
TGCAGCGTTGTCGGGTCCCCACAGGGGGCGTCGCGGGAGACCCAGTACTTC
CSVVGSPQGASRETQYF